The TCR beta chain under discussion was sequenced for a study of regulatory T cells in long-lasting Graves disease (dated by TCRdb to about 2021). About the study as a whole: Persistent Graves' disease was defined as persistently positive TSH receptor autoantibodies together with antithyroid drug treatment for over 5 years. Persistent Graves' disease patients were compared with newly diagnosed Graves' disease patients by peripheral blood TCR sequencing and RNA sequencing. On average, persistent Graves' disease patients in the clinical cohort had been on antithyroid drugs for eight to twelve years. TCR sequencing covered about 13 persistent and 20 or so newly diagnosed Graves' disease patients, approximately 33 samples in total. The study was conducted in China and was registered as a clinical trial.

There are 12 amino acids in the CDR3, from cysteine to phenylalanine inclusive. This entry keeps only the CDR3 DNA: 36 bases, framed from base 1. CDR1 and CDR2, per the germline V gene (reference sequence), are DFQATT and SNEGSKA. Trimming costs V 5 bases and J 9 bases, and their ends lie 14 bases apart. Library preparation used multiplex PCR. The instrument was an Illumina HiSeq 4000. CDR3 regions were amplified by Arm-PCR with iRepertoire HTBI primers to construct TCR beta libraries. Before sequencing, the PCR products went through gel purification. The authors processed their data as follows. Across samples, some 62 TRBV and 15 or so TRBJ segments were identified and used for gene usage analysis of CDR3 amino acid clonotypes. COPE and FqMerger were used to merge filtered high-quality paired reads into contigs. Contigs were aligned with BLAST to IMGT TRBV, TRBD and TRBJ reference genes, and CDR3 was defined per IMGT. Any clonotype with a frequency above 0.1% was counted as a highly expanded clone. Shannon entropy was used to measure repertoire diversity, and the Gini coefficient was used to measure V-J evenness. Clonotypes shared by more than one individual were considered public. The raw public data were reprocessed by TCRdb itself: fastp quality trimming at Q25, MiXCR clonotype calling, in-frame beta chains only. Here each entry gathers all rows of one CDR3 protein and keeps the most common genes and DNA. TCRdb's processing, not the study's, gives the V and J calls here. The sample table records some 370,000 distinct CDR3 sequences; roughly 24% of these occur just once. The leading ten clones occupy approximately 30% of the sample.

Study-wide findings and limitations: Sequencing and analysis were restricted to the TCR beta chain. Compared with newly diagnosed patients, persistent Graves' disease patients had lower TCR Shannon entropy and fewer highly expanded clones, which suggests clonal expansion. Preferential use of TRBV28, TRBJ1-2 and TRBJ2-5 was observed in persistent disease, whereas TRBV20-1 and TRBJ2-1 were favored in newly diagnosed disease. A larger number of public clonotypes was shared among persistent patients (under 3,000) than among newly diagnosed patients (about 990). As a limitation, the authors acknowledged that the small sample size may reduce accuracy. Only peripheral blood was studied, because thyroid tissue, the primary lesion, was inaccessible.

This clonotype was counted a few times. Its antigen is not yet known. Base qualities are not recorded, but no much larger clone differs from it by a single base. The sample's time point label, decoded: persistent/refractory GD, antithyroid drugs over 5 years with positive TRAb. For both TCR sequencing and RNA sequencing, RNA was extracted from PBMCs in TRIzol. The diagnosis of Graves' disease followed American Thyroid Association guidelines. Recruitment of patients was carried out at an endocrinology department in Xi'an, China. Each patient gave about 10 milliliters of peripheral blood, collected in an EDTA anticoagulant tube. Ficoll Paque Plus density gradient separation was used to isolate PBMCs, and no further T cell sorting was done. RNA quality was checked with an Agilent 2100 Bioanalyzer and agarose gel, and concentration with a NanoDrop 2000.

The chain employs TRBV20-1 and TRBJ2-1; D gene: possibly TRBD1, on 6 matching bases. The receptor was isolated from a woman aged 40 to 50 with Graves disease. Donor details come from another sample of the same person, matched by shared clones. Sequenced material: peripheral blood mononuclear cells (PBMCs), taken when the disease was refractory, from a patient treated with antithyroid drugs. The CDR3 region has the sequence CSAGGLYSEQFF. The sequenced DNA: TGCAGTGCTGGGGGCTTGTATAGTGAGCAGTTCTTC.